The present T cell receptor beta chain was sequenced within a study of blood T cell repertoires in COVID-19. V trimming: 4 bases; J trimming: 10 bases; junction bases outside the gene matches: 13. CDR1 is SGHRS and CDR2 is YFSETQ in the germline V gene. The CDR3 extends over 15 amino acids. The data were produced by immunoSEQ multiplex PCR, yet TCRdb's version contains in-frame clones alone and is incomplete. Of hundreds of thousands of clones in the sample, just under 85% were seen once. The sample taken for sequencing was peripheral blood. The receptor was derived from a woman aged 50 to 60 with active or convalescent COVID-19. The chain links TRBV5-1 to TRBJ2-3; TRBD1 agrees at 9 bases. In nucleotides, the CDR3 is TGCGCCAGCAGCCCATCACAGGGGGCCCTATCTCCGCAGTATTTT. Translation: CASSPSQGALSPQYF.